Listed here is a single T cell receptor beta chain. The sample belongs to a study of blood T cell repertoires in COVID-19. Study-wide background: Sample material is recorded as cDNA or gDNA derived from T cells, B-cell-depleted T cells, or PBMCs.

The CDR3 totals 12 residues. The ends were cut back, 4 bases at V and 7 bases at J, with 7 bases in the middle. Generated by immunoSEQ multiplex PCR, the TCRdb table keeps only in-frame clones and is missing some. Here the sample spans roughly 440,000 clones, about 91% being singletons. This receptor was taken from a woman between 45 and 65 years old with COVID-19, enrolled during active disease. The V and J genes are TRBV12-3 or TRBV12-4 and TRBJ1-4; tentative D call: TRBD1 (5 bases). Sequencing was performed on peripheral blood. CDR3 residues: CASSSTGEKLFF. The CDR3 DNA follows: TGTGCCAGCAGTTCCACAGGTGAAAAACTGTTTTTT.